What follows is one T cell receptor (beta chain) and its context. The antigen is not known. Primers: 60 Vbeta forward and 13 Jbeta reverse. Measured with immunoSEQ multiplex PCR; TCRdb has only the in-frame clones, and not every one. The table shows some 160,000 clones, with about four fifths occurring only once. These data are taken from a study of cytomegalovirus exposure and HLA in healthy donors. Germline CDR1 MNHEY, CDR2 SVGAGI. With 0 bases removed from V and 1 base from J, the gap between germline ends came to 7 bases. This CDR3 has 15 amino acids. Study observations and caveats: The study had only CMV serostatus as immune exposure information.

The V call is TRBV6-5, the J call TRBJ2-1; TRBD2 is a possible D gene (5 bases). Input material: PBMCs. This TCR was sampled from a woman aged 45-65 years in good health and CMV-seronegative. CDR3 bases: TGTGCCAGCAGTTACTCCGCGGGTTCCTACAATGAGCAGTTCTTC. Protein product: CASSYSAGSYNEQFF.